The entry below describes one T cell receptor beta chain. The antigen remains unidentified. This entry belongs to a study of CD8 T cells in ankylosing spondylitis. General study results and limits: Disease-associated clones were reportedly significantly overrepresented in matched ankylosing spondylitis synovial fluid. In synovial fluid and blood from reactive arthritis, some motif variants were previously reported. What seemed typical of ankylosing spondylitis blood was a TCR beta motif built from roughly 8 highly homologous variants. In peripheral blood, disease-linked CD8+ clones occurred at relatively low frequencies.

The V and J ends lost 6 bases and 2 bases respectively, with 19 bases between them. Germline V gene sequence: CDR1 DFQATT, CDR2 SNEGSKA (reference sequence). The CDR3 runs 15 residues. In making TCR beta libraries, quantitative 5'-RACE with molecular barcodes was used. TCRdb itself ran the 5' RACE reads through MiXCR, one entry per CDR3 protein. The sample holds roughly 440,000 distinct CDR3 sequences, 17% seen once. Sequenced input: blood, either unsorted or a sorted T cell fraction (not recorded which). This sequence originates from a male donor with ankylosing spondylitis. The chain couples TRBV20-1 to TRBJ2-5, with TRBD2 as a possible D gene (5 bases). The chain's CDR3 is CSAPGPQTGQETQYF. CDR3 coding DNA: TGCAGTGCCCCGGGCCCCCAGACGGGGCAAGAGACCCAGTACTTC.